This T cell receptor beta chain came from a study of blood T cells in healthy people across ages. PCR was performed a second time for about 7 to 12 cycles using a sample-barcoded 5' primer and a J-beta primer mix. Each TCR beta cDNA got a 12-nucleotide random molecular identifier. From the 5' RACE reads, TCRdb called clonotypes with MiXCR, one entry per CDR3 protein. The table records around 780,000 distinct CDR3 sequences, roughly 50% of them present only once. Study-level points and caveats: Among T cells, TCR beta diversity per million cells dropped roughly linearly as age rose.

This CDR3 region has 14 residues. V was shortened by 2 bases and J by 6 bases, with 14 bases between the two germline ends. The germline CDR1 and CDR2 sequences are DFQATT and SNEGSKA (reference sequence). This clonotype was counted between two and nine times. Its antigen is still unknown. This chain joins TRBV20-1 and TRBJ2-1; D is undetermined. The sample consisted of blood. The TCR originated in a man between 40 and 49 years old in good health. As DNA, the CDR3 is TGCAGTGCTAGAACAAGCCGGGTGGCCAATGAGCAGTTCTTC. This gives the protein CSARTSRVANEQFF.